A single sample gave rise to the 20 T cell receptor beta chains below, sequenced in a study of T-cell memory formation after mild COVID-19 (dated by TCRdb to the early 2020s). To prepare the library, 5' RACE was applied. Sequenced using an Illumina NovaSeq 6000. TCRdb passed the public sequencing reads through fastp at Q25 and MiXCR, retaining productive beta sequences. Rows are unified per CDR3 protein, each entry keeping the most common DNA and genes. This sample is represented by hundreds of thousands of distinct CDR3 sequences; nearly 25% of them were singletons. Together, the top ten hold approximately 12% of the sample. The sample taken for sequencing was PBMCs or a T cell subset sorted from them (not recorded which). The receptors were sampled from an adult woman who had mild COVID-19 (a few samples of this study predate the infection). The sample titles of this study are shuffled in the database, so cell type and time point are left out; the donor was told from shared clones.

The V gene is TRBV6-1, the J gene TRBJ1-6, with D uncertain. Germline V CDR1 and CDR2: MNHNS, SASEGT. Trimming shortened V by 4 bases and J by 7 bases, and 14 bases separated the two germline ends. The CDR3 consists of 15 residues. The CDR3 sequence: CASSGPMGLNSPLHF. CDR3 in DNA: TGTGCCAGCAGTGGACCTATGGGTTTAAATTCACCCCTCCACTTT.

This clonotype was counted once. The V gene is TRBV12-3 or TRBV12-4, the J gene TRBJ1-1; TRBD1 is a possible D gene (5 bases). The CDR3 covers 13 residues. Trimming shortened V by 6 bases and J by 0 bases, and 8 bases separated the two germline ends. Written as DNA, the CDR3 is TGTGCCAGCAGGCCGACAGTGAACACTGAAGCTTTCTTT. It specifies CASRPTVNTEAFF.

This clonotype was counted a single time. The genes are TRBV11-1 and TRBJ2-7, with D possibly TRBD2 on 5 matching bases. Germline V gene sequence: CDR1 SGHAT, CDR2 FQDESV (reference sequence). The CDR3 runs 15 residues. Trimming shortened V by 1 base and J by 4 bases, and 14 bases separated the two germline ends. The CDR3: CASSLGKRLAYEQYF. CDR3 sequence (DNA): TGTGCCAGCAGCTTAGGAAAACGGCTAGCTTACGAGCAGTACTTC.

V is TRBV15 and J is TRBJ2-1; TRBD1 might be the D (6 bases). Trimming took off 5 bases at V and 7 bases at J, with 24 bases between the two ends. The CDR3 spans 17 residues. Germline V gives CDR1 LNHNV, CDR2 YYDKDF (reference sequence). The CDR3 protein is CATSSPTGLDSRNEQFF. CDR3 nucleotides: TGTGCCACCAGCTCACCGACCGGACTGGACAGCAGGAATGAGCAGTTCTTC.

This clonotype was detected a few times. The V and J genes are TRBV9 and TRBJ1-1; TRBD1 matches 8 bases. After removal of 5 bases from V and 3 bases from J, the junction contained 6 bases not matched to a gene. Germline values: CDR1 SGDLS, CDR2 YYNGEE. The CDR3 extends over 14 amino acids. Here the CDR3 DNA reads TGTGCCAGCAGTAGGACAGGGCGGGACACTGAAGCTTTCTTT. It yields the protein CASSRTGRDTEAFF.

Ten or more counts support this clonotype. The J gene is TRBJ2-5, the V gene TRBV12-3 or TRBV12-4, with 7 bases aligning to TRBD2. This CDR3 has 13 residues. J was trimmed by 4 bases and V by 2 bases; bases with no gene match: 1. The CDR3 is CASSLPGGETQYF. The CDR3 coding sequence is TGTGCCAGCAGTTTACCGGGGGGAGAGACCCAGTACTTC.

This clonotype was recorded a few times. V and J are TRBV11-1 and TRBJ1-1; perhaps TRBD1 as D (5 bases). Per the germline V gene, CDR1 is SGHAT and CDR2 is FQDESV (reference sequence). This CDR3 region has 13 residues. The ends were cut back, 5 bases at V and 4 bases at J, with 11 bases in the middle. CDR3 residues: CASSRDLGTEAFF. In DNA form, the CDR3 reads TGTGCCAGCAGCCGGGACTTGGGCACTGAAGCTTTCTTT.

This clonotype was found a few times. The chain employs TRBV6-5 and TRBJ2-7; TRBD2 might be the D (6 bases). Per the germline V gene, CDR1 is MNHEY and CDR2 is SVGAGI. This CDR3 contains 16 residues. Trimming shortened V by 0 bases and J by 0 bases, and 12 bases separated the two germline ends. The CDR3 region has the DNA TGTGCCAGCAGTTACTCCCCCGCGGGGAGCTCCTACGAGCAGTACTTC. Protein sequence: CASSYSPAGSSYEQYF.

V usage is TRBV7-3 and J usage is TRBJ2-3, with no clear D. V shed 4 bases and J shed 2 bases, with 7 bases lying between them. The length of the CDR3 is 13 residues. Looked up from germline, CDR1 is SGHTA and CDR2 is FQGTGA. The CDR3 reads CASSSQNTDTQYF. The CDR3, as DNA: TGTGCCAGCAGCTCACAGAACACAGATACGCAGTATTTT.

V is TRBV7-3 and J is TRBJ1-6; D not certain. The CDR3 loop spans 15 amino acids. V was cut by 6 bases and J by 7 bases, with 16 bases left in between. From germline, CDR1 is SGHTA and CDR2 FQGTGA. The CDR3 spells CASSAWGRGNSPLHF. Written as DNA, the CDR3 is TGTGCCAGCAGTGCCTGGGGTCGAGGAAATTCACCCCTCCACTTT.

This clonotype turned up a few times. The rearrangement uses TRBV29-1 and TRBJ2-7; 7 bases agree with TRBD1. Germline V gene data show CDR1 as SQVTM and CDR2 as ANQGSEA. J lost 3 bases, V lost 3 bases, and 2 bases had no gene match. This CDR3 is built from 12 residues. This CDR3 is CSVDTGDYEQYF. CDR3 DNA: TGCAGCGTTGATACAGGGGACTACGAGCAGTACTTC.

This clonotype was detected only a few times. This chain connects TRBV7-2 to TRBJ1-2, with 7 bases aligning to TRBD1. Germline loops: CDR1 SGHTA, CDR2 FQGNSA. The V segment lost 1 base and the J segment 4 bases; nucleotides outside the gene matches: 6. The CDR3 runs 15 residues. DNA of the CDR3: TGTGCCAGCAGCTTAGTGGTCGACAGGGCCTATGGCTACACCTTC. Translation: CASSLVVDRAYGYTF. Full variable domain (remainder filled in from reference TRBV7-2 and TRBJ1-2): GAGVSQSPSNKVTEKGKDVELRCDPISGHTALYWYRQSLGQGLEFLIYFQGNSAPDKSGLPSDRFSAERTGGSVSTLTIQRTQQEDSAVYLCASSLVVDRAYGYTFGSGTRLTVV.

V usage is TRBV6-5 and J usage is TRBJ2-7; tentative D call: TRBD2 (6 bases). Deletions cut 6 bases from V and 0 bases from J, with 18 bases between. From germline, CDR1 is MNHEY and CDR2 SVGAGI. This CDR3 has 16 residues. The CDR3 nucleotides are TGTGCCAGCAGCCCCCAGGGCGGGATGAGCTCCTACGAGCAGTACTTC. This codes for CASSPQGGMSSYEQYF.

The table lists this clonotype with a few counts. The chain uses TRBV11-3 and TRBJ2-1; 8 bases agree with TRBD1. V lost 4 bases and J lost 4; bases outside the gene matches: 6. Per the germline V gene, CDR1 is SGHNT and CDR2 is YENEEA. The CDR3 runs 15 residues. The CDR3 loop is CASSWDRSRYNEQFF. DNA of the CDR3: TGTGCCAGCAGCTGGGACAGGTCGAGGTACAATGAGCAGTTCTTC. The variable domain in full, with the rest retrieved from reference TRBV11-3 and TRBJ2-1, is EAGVVQSPRYKIIEKKQPVAFWCNPISGHNTLYWYLQNLGQGPELLIRYENEEAVDDSQLPKDRFSAERLKGVDSTLKIQPAELGDSAVYLCASSWDRSRYNEQFFGPGTRLTVL.

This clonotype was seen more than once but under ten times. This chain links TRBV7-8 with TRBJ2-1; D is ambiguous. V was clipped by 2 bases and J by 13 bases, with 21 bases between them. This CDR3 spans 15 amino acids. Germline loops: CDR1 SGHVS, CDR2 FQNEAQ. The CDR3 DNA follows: TGTGCCAGCAGCTTAAAGCACAGTTTTGGTACGCACCAGTTCTTC. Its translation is CASSLKHSFGTHQFF.

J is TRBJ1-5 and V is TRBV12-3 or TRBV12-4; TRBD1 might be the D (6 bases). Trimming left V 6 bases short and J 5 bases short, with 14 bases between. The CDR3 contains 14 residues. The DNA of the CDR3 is TGTGCCAGCAGCCTGTACAGGGATGATCAGCCCCAGCATTTT. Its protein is CASSLYRDDQPQHF.

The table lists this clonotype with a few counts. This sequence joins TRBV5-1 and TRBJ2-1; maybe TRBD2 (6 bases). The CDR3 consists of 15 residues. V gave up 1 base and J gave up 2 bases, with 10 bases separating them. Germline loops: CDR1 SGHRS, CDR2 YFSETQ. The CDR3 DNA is TGCGCCAGCAGCTTGTTTGGAGGGACCTACAATGAGCAGTTCTTC. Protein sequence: CASSLFGGTYNEQFF.

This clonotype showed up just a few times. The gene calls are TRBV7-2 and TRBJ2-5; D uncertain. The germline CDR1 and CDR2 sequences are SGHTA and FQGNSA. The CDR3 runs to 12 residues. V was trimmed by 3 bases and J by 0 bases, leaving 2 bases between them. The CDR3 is CASSFNQETQYF. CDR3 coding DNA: TGTGCCAGCAGCTTTAACCAAGAGACCCAGTACTTC.

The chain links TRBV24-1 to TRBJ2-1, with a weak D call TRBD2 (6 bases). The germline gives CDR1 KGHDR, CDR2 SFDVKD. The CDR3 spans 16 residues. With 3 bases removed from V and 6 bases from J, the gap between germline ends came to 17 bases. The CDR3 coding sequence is TGTGCCACCAGTGATCCCCAGCGGGCGCCCTCCAATGAGCAGTTCTTC. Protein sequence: CATSDPQRAPSNEQFF.

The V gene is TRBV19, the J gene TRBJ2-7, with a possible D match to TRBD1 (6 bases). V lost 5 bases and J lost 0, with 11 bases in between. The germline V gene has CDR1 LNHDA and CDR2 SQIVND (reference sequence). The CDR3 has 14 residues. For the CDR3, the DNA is TGTGCCAGTAGTGGAGGACAGAACTCCTACGAGCAGTACTTC. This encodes CASSGGQNSYEQYF.